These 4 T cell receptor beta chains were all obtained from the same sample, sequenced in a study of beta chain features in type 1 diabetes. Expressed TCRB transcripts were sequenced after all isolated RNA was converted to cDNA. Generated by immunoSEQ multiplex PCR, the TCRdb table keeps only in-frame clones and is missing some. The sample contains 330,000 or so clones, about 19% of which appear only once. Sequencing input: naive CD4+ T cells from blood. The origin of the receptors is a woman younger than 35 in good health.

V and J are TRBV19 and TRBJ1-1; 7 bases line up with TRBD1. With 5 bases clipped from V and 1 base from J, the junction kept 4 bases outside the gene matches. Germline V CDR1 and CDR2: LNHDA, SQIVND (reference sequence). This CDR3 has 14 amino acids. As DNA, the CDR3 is TGTGCCAGTAGTCATCGGGACAGGAACACTGAAGCTTTCTTT. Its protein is CASSHRDRNTEAFF.

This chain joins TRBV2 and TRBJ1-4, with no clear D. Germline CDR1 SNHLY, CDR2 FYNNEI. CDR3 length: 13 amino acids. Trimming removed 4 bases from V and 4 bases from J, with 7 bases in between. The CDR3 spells CASSGGVNEKLFF. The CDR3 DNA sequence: TGTGCCAGCAGTGGCGGGGTTAATGAAAAACTGTTTTTT.

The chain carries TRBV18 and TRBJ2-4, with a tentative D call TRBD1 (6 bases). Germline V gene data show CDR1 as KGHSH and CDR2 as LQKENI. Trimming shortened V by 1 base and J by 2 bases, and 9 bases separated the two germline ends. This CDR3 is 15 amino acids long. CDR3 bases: TGTGCCAGCTCACCACAGGACAGCTCCAAAAACATTCAGTACTTC. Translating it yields CASSPQDSSKNIQYF.

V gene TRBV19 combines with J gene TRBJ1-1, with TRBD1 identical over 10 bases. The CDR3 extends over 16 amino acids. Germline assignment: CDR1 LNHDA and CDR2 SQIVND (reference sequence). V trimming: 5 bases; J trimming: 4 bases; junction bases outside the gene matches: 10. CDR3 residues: CASSETGQGQTTEAFF. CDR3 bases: TGTGCCAGTAGTGAAACGGGACAGGGGCAGACCACTGAAGCTTTCTTT.